This passage covers 27 T cell receptor beta chains from one sample sequenced in a study of T cell responses to AZD1222 COVID-19 vaccine. Clones were read by immunoSEQ multiplex PCR, and TCRdb kept only the in-frame ones, dropping some. Of about 130,000 clones in the sample, around 92% were seen once. The sample was peripheral blood, taken on day 0 of AZD1222 vaccination. The receptor source for this set is an adult in good health.

The chain is built from TRBV6-6 and TRBJ1-1; 7 nucleotides align to TRBD1. The CDR3 totals 15 residues. The germline gives CDR1 MNHNY, CDR2 SVGAGI (reference sequence). V shed 2 bases and J 3 bases; nucleotides not matched to a gene: 6. The CDR3 sequence: CASSYGGDRDTEAFF. The CDR3 DNA reads as TGTGCCAGCAGTTACGGGGGAGACAGGGACACTGAAGCTTTCTTT.

This clone was seen more than once but under ten times. The V call is TRBV28, the J call TRBJ1-2; 7 positions agree with TRBD1. V lost 5 bases and J lost 7; bases outside the gene matches: 19. CDR1 is MDHEN and CDR2 is SYDVKM in the germline V gene. The CDR3 is 17 amino acids. The CDR3 loop reads CASSPPPAGGKNLGYTF. CDR3 DNA sequence: TGTGCCAGCAGTCCACCCCCGGCAGGGGGAAAAAATCTTGGCTACACCTTC.

The chain has TRBV30 and TRBJ2-6; no definite D call. The CDR3 has 13 amino acids. Germline values: CDR1 GTSNPN, CDR2 SVGIG (reference sequence). Trimming stripped 2 bases from V and 0 bases from J, with 2 bases between. CDR3 sequence: CAWSFSGANVLTF. The CDR3 nucleotides read TGTGCCTGGAGTTTCTCTGGGGCCAACGTCCTGACTTTC.

The J gene is TRBJ2-1, the V gene TRBV25-1, with 9 bases aligning to TRBD1. Germline CDR1 MGHDK, CDR2 SYGVNS. The V segment lost 4 bases and the J segment 12 bases; nucleotides outside the gene matches: 13. The CDR3 is made up of 15 amino acids. Here the CDR3 DNA reads TGTGCCAGCAGTGCAGCGGGACAGGGAATGAACACGCAGTTCTTC. It specifies CASSAAGQGMNTQFF.

The chain is built from TRBV7-9 and TRBJ2-7, with 8 bases lining up with TRBD2. V lost 2 bases and J lost 5; bases outside the gene matches: 8. This CDR3 is built from 15 residues. Germline CDR1 is SEHNR and CDR2 is FQNEAQ (reference sequence). The CDR3, as DNA: TGTGCCAGCAGCTTACTTAACCGGGAGGGCGACGAGCAGTACTTC. This encodes CASSLLNREGDEQYF.

The gene calls are TRBV3-1 (or the pseudogene TRBV3-2) and TRBJ1-2; the match to TRBD1 covers 8 bases. Germline loops: CDR1 LGHDT, CDR2 YNNKEL (reference sequence). Trimming at V came to 0 bases and at J to 7 bases, leaving 19 bases not matched to a gene. The CDR3 covers 19 residues. CDR3 DNA sequence: TGTGCCAGCAGCCAAGATGTATACCAGGGGGCGCGTACGGCTAGTGGCTACACCTTC. Translating it yields CASSQDVYQGARTASGYTF.

The gene calls are TRBV5-4 and TRBJ1-1, with TRBD1 identical over 11 bases. The trim removed 4 bases at V and 0 bases at J, leaving 5 bases unmatched. From germline, CDR1 is SGHNT and CDR2 YYREEE (reference sequence). The CDR3 totals 16 residues. CDR3 loop: CASSRGTGGMNTEAFF. CDR3 bases: TGTGCCAGCAGCCGGGGGACAGGGGGAATGAACACTGAAGCTTTCTTT.

V usage is TRBV7-2 and J usage is TRBJ1-1; possible D gene TRBD1, 6 bases. Per germline, CDR1 SGHTA and CDR2 FQGNSA. V was shortened by 1 base and J by 4 bases, with 16 bases between the two germline ends. The length of the CDR3 is 16 residues. CDR3: CASSLDGQTSGTEAFF. CDR3 sequence (DNA): TGTGCCAGCAGCTTAGACGGACAGACCAGTGGCACTGAAGCTTTCTTT.

The chain links TRBV5-6 to TRBJ1-1; 8 nucleotides match TRBD1. Germline V lookup: CDR1 SGHDT, CDR2 YYEEEE. Trimming took 3 bases from V and 1 from J; bases not matched to a gene: 2. CDR3 length: 14 amino acids. The CDR3 reads CASSYGQGNTEAFF. CDR3 in DNA: TGTGCCAGCAGCTACGGACAGGGGAACACTGAAGCTTTCTTT.

The chain recombines TRBV6-5 with TRBJ1-1, with D perhaps TRBD1 (5 bases). V shed 6 bases and J shed 1 base, with 12 bases lying between them. From germline, CDR1 is MNHEY and CDR2 SVGAGI. This CDR3 spans 14 amino acids. The CDR3 DNA reads as TGTGCCAGCAGCCCCAGGGACCCGAACACTGAAGCTTTCTTT. Translating it yields CASSPRDPNTEAFF.

The V and J genes are TRBV3-1 (or the pseudogene TRBV3-2) and TRBJ2-5, with 10 bases fitting TRBD2. This CDR3 comprises 16 residues. Trimming took 6 bases from V and 5 from J; bases not matched to a gene: 12. The germline CDR1 and CDR2 sequences are LGHDT and YNNKEL (reference sequence). The CDR3 sequence: CASRRSSGSRRETQYF. The CDR3 coding sequence is TGTGCCAGCAGAAGGTCTAGCGGGAGTCGAAGGGAGACCCAGTACTTC.

The chain joins TRBV28 to TRBJ1-1; unclear D gene. CDR3 length: 14 residues. V was clipped by 6 bases and J by 3 bases, with 14 bases between them. Germline V gene lookup returns CDR1 MDHEN and CDR2 SYDVKM. CDR3: CASRYSDSYTEAFF. For the CDR3, the DNA is TGTGCCAGCAGGTATTCGGACTCATACACTGAAGCTTTCTTT.

The chain employs TRBV2 and TRBJ2-5; 10 nucleotides line up with TRBD2. J gave up 1 base and V 8 bases, and 4 bases lay outside the gene matches. Germline CDR1 and CDR2: SNHLY and FYNNEI. This CDR3 is 14 amino acids long. The CDR3 here is CASGLAETQETQYF. The DNA for the CDR3 is TGTGCCAGCGGACTAGCGGAGACCCAAGAGACCCAGTACTTC.

The chain joins TRBV11-2 to TRBJ1-6, with 8 bases aligning to TRBD1. J was trimmed by 4 bases and V by 1 base; bases with no gene match: 9. CDR3 length: 18 amino acids. The germline V gene encodes CDR1 SGHAT and CDR2 FQNNGV. The CDR3 sequence: CASSLGTGISLYNSPLHF. CDR3 coding DNA: TGTGCCAGCAGCTTAGGGACAGGGATCTCCTTGTATAATTCACCCCTCCACTTT.

V and J are TRBV27 and TRBJ1-4; D is unclear. CDR1 is MNHEY, CDR2 SMNVEV, per germline (reference sequence). Trimming removed 7 bases at V and 8 bases at J, with 17 bases between. The CDR3 length is 14 residues. The CDR3: CASTQPGEREKLFF. The CDR3 DNA follows: TGTGCCAGCACCCAGCCGGGAGAGAGGGAAAAACTGTTTTTT.

This chain uses TRBV5-4 with TRBJ1-1; D gene ambiguous. The germline V gene encodes CDR1 SGHNT and CDR2 YYREEE (reference sequence). Trimming stripped 0 bases from V and 0 bases from J, with 6 bases between. CDR3 size: 14 residues. The CDR3 loop reads CASSLASLNTEAFF. CDR3 coding DNA: TGTGCCAGCAGCTTGGCTTCTCTGAACACTGAAGCTTTCTTT.

The chain joins TRBV27 to TRBJ1-2; 9 bases match TRBD1. CDR3 length: 13 residues. The J segment lost 4 bases and the V segment lost 8 bases, leaving 5 bases of the junction unmatched. The germline V gene has CDR1 MNHEY and CDR2 SMNVEV (reference sequence). As DNA, the CDR3 is TGTGCCAGCGGCCGGGACAGGGCCTATGGCTACACCTTC. Translation gives CASGRDRAYGYTF.

V is TRBV5-4 and J is TRBJ2-5; D remains unclear. V was cut by 0 bases and J by 5 bases, with 14 bases left in between. From germline, CDR1 is SGHNT and CDR2 YYREEE (reference sequence). The CDR3 is 15 amino acids. In nucleotides, the CDR3 is TGTGCCAGCAGCTTGGATCTGGCCGGCCGGGAGACCCAGTACTTC. Amino acids: CASSLDLAGRETQYF. Supplemented by reference TRBV5-4 and TRBJ2-5, the full variable domain reads ETGVTQSPTHLIKTRGQQVTLRCSSQSGHNTVSWYQQALGQGPQFIFQYYREEENGRGNFPPRFSGLQFPNYSSELNVNALELDDSALYLCASSLDLAGRETQYFGPGTRLLVL.

The chain employs TRBV6-5 and TRBJ1-1, with a weak D call TRBD1 (5 bases). This CDR3 comprises 15 residues. CDR1 and CDR2 (germline): MNHEY, SVGAGI. The ends were cut back, 6 bases at V and 0 bases at J, with 14 bases in the middle. CDR3 nucleotides: TGTGCCAGCAGACGGGACCCGGGAATGAACACTGAAGCTTTCTTT. As protein: CASRRDPGMNTEAFF.

This clone was seen once. The chain uses TRBV9 and TRBJ2-1, with TRBD2 matching 9 bases. The germline V gene encodes CDR1 SGDLS and CDR2 YYNGEE. The CDR3 is 14 residues long. V gave up 0 bases and J gave up 7 bases; unmatched junction bases: 2. The CDR3 coding sequence is TGTGCCAGCAGCGTAGAAACTAGCGGGAATGAGCAGTTCTTC. The encoded protein is CASSVETSGNEQFF.

This clone has only one observation. The gene calls are TRBV28 and TRBJ2-3; D unclear. V shed 3 bases and J shed 2 bases, with 12 bases lying between them. This CDR3 has 15 amino acids. Germline values: CDR1 MDHEN, CDR2 SYDVKM. The CDR3 DNA reads as TGTGCCAGCAGTTTGGGGATTACTCCCACAGATACGCAGTATTTT. Translation: CASSLGITPTDTQYF.

This sequence joins TRBV5-1 and TRBJ2-3, with 7 positions matching TRBD2. The CDR3 runs to 12 residues. The germline gives CDR1 SGHRS, CDR2 YFSETQ. The V gene end was trimmed by 6 bases and the J gene end by 5 bases; junction bases not matched to a gene: 3. This CDR3 is CASNWGGDTQYF. The CDR3 nucleotides read TGCGCCAGCAACTGGGGGGGAGATACGCAGTATTTT.

This clone was found a few times. This chain uses TRBV7-9 with TRBJ2-3; TRBD2 matches 9 bases. Unmatched junction bases numbered 7, after V lost 1 base and J lost 2 bases. CDR1 and CDR2 from the germline V gene are SEHNR and FQNEAQ (reference sequence). This CDR3 is 17 amino acids long. CDR3 in amino acids: CASSLGSGGRATDTQYF. CDR3 coding DNA: TGTGCCAGCAGCTTAGGATCTGGCGGGAGGGCCACAGATACGCAGTATTTT. Based on the CDR3 plus reference TRBV7-9 and TRBJ2-3, the full variable domain is DTGVSQNPRHKITKRGQNVTFRCDPISEHNRLYWYRQTLGQGPEFLTYFQNEAQLEKSRLLSDRFSAERPKGSFSTLEIQRTEQGDSAMYLCASSLGSGGRATDTQYFGPGTRLTVL.

This clone was recorded once. The chain recombines TRBV6-6 with TRBJ1-4; 9 nucleotides line up with TRBD1. Germline trimming cut 6 bases from V and 6 bases from J; bases unmatched to any gene: 8. CDR3 length: 15 amino acids. Looked up from germline, CDR1 is MNHNY and CDR2 is SVGAGI (reference sequence). The CDR3, as DNA: TGTGCCAGCAGGGATACAGGGGGCGCAGATGAAAAACTGTTTTTT. This gives the protein CASRDTGGADEKLFF.

J is TRBJ1-2 and V is TRBV4-1; 7 positions match TRBD1. V was clipped by 0 bases and J by 4 bases; unmatched bases: 8. The CDR3 is made up of 16 amino acids. Germline loops: CDR1 MGHRA, CDR2 YSYEKL. In DNA form, the CDR3 reads TGCGCCAGCAGCCAAGATTGGAGACAGGGCGGCTATGGCTACACCTTC. It encodes CASSQDWRQGGYGYTF.

This clone was detected a few times. V is TRBV19 and J is TRBJ2-7; D may be TRBD1 (6 bases). Germline-derived CDR1 and CDR2 are LNHDA and SQIVND (reference sequence). Trimming cost V 1 base and J 2 bases, with 12 bases left between them. CDR3 length: 15 residues. DNA for the CDR3: TGTGCCAGTAGTATAGTACTGGACAGAACCTACGAGCAGTACTTC. Its translation is CASSIVLDRTYEQYF.

The chain employs TRBV7-2 and TRBJ1-1; D is undetermined. The CDR3 spans 13 residues. Trimming took 4 bases from V and 0 from J, leaving 6 bases between them. In germline, CDR1 is SGHTA, CDR2 FQGNSA. In DNA, the CDR3 is TGTGCCAGCAGCTCCAGATTGAACACTGAAGCTTTCTTT. Encoded protein: CASSSRLNTEAFF. Variable domain in full (rest from reference TRBV7-2 and TRBJ1-1): GAGVSQSPSNKVTEKGKDVELRCDPISGHTALYWYRQSLGQGLEFLIYFQGNSAPDKSGLPSDRFSAERTGGSVSTLTIQRTQQEDSAVYLCASSSRLNTEAFFGQGTRLTVV.